The source of this T cell receptor beta chain is a study of blood T cell repertoires in COVID-19. Study as a whole: Sites in the United States, Italy and Spain provided acute and convalescent COVID-19 samples. T cells, B-cell-depleted T cells, or PBMCs supplied cDNA or gDNA.

This clone has a handful of counts. In the authors' workflow: Amplification from reference gene primers served as the basis for estimated nucleated cell counts. Method: immunoSEQ multiplex PCR; TCRdb's copy keeps in-frame clones and lacks some. V, J and clone size are those of that table, while D and trimming were read from the DNA. The data contain under 200,000 clones, 80% to 90% of them singletons. This receptor was identified in a man in his 60s with acute or convalescent COVID-19. Sequenced: peripheral blood.

The DNA for the CDR3 is TGTGCCAGCAGTGCCCCCGGGACAGGGAACGGCTACACCTTC. Translated: CASSAPGTGNGYTF. The rearrangement links TRBV27 to TRBJ1-2, with TRBD1 matching 9 bases. This CDR3 has 14 amino acids. The germline gives CDR1 MNHEY, CDR2 SMNVEV (reference sequence). With 5 bases clipped from V and 8 bases from J, the junction kept 9 bases outside the gene matches.